The 9 T cell receptor beta chains given below trace back to one sample, sequenced in a study of metastatic and nonmetastatic thyroid tumors. All patients were treatment-naive before thyroid surgery. TCRdb re-clonotyped the PCR reads through MiXCR. The data contain 15,000 to 20,000 clones, about 35% of them singletons. Material for sequencing was tumor tissue. The receptors shown here come from a female donor with papillary thyroid cancer or a benign thyroid nodule (not recorded which). Some clones in this sample may be carry-over from other donors' samples.

V gene TRBV12-3 or TRBV12-4 combines with J gene TRBJ1-2; no firm D call. The CDR3 covers 15 residues. Trimming pared 1 base from V and 2 bases from J, leaving 11 bases between. The CDR3 loop reads CASSLGSGPNYGYTF. The CDR3 nucleotides are TGTGCCAGCAGTTTAGGTTCCGGGCCGAACTATGGCTACACCTTC.

The chain combines TRBV20-1 with TRBJ2-1, with 16 nucleotides matching TRBD2. V shed 5 bases, J shed 7 bases, and the junction held 14 bases outside the gene matches. Germline loops: CDR1 DFQATT, CDR2 SNEGSKA (reference sequence). This CDR3 is built from 18 residues. DNA for the CDR3: TGCAGTGCTCGCAGTCCCGGGACTAGCGGGGGGGCCGATAATGAGCAGTTCTTC. Translating it yields CSARSPGTSGGADNEQFF.

The V and J genes are TRBV7-2 and TRBJ1-6; D not resolved. CDR1 is SGHTA and CDR2 is FQGNSA in the germline V gene. The CDR3 is 15 amino acids. Trimming left V 2 bases short and J 8 bases short, with 13 bases between. In DNA form, the CDR3 reads TGTGCCAGCAGCTTATCTCAAGGGTTCCATTCACCCCTCCACTTT. Amino acids: CASSLSQGFHSPLHF. The entire variable domain, with the rest obtained from reference TRBV7-2 and TRBJ1-6, is as follows: GAGVSQSPSNKVTEKGKDVELRCDPISGHTALYWYRQSLGQGLEFLIYFQGNSAPDKSGLPSDRFSAERTGGSVSTLTIQRTQQEDSAVYLCASSLSQGFHSPLHFGNGTRLTVT.

This clone was counted between two and nine times. The chain carries TRBV6-1 and TRBJ1-6; 7 bases map to TRBD1. Trimming took 7 bases from V and 0 from J; bases not matched to a gene: 6. The CDR3 has 16 amino acids. Germline loops: CDR1 MNHNS, CDR2 SASEGT. The CDR3 loop reads CASTKTGSSYNSPLHF. In DNA form, the CDR3 reads TGTGCCAGCACTAAGACAGGGAGCTCCTATAATTCACCCCTCCACTTT.

The rearrangement uses TRBV2 and TRBJ1-5; D might be TRBD1 (5 bases). CDR3 length: 13 residues. Germline loops: CDR1 SNHLY, CDR2 FYNNEI. The V end was cut by 7 bases, the J end by 4 bases, with 11 bases between. The CDR3 here is CASKGRGNQPQHF. The CDR3 nucleotides read TGTGCCAGCAAGGGACGGGGAAATCAGCCCCAGCATTTT.

This clone was counted only a few times. The junction differs from germline at one of its ends, possibly a read error. This chain joins TRBV28 and TRBJ2-3; 9 nucleotides match TRBD2. Germline loops: CDR1 MDHEN, CDR2 SYDVKM. The CDR3 runs to 12 residues. CDR3 DNA sequence: TGTGCCAGCAGCCCCGTGGGCGGGAGGGCCGAGTTT. Translating gives CASSPVGGRAEF.

This chain links TRBV12-3 or TRBV12-4 with TRBJ2-7, with D hard to call. CDR3 length: 16 amino acids. V lost 8 bases, J lost 3 bases, and 23 bases lay in between. This CDR3 reads CASQISSDAPVYEQYF. The CDR3 DNA reads TGTGCCAGCCAGATATCCTCGGACGCGCCCGTCTACGAGCAGTACTTC.

As DNA, the CDR3 is TGTGCCAGCAGTTACTCACGTACCAGCTCTGGAAACACCATATATTTT. Its protein product is CASSYSRTSSGNTIYF. The rearrangement joins TRBV6-6 to TRBJ1-3, with D unresolved. Germline CDR1 and CDR2: MNHNY and SVGAGI (reference sequence). The V end was cut by 0 bases, the J end by 0 bases, with 9 bases between. The CDR3 runs to 16 residues.

This chain connects TRBV4-1 to TRBJ2-2; D may be TRBD1 or TRBD2 (6 bases each). There are 19 residues in the CDR3. CDR1 MGHRA and CDR2 YSYEKL come from the germline V gene. V shed 3 bases and J shed 2 bases, with 22 bases lying between them. CDR3 residues: CASSQLTSRGIVNTGELFF. The DNA of the CDR3 is TGCGCCAGCAGCCAGCTGACTAGTAGGGGGATCGTCAACACCGGGGAGCTGTTTTTT.